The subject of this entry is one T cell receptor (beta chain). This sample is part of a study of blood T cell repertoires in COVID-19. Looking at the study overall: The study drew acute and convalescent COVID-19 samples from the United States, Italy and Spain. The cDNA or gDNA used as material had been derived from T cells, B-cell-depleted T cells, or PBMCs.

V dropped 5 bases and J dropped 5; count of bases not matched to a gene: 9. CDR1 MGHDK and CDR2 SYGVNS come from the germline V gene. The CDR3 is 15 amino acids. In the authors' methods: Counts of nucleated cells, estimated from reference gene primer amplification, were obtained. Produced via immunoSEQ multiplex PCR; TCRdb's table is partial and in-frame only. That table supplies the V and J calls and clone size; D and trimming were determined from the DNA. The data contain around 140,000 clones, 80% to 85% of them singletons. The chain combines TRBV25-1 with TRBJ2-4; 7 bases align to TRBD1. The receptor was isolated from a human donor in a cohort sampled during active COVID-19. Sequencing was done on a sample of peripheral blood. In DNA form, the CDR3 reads TGTGCCAGCAGTTACCTGGACAGGTCCCAAAACATTCAGTACTTC. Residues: CASSYLDRSQNIQYF.